This entry is about one TCR beta chain. Its antigen target is currently unknown. A far more abundant clone sits one base away, making this likely a read error. This record comes from a study of shared clonotypes between healthy human individuals (dated by TCRdb to the early 2020s). About the full investigation: A couple of women and a few men aged 18 to 49 years were included in the cohort. For each donor, CD4 naive and CD4 memory were each run on three plates, CD8 naive on two plates, and CD8 memory on one plate. The study deeply sequenced blood TCR repertoires of several healthy adults to estimate repertoire size and the extent of clonotype sharing between individuals. To increase sequencing depth and limit assay-specific biases, TCR repertoire library preparation and sequencing were carried out by different laboratories using diverse techniques. Per donor, leukapheresis produced somewhere between about 0.9 and 9.5 billion PBMCs.

What the study reported, not specific to this receptor: Sampling was restricted to blood, and TCR repertoires in tissue are likely to differ from TCR repertoires in blood. Pairwise subsampling led to the expectation that sequencing depth would affect the degree of clonotype sharing among donors. Compared with non-shared clonotypes, the clonotypes found in all four sorted-subset donors had higher generation probabilities. Larger estimated clonotype richness was generally found for naive subsets than for memory subsets. Because the study included a small number of donors, the genetic and exposure-history diversity represented was limited. Rarefaction of sorted-subset datasets indicated incomplete sequencing despite the large sequencing depth. When a handful of donors were compared, the shared fraction of clonotypes was about 5.5% for naive CD4, about 4% for naive CD8, 2.3% for memory CD4, and roughly 0.43% for memory CD8.

The donors were healthy, HIV-negative adults who had no recently reported acute infections or vaccinations. All donors were Caucasian adults living in Nashville, Tennessee, USA. Magnetic negative selection was used to enrich CD4+ T cells, after which naive cells were positively selected on CD45RA and the negative fraction became the memory subset. Blood was collected by leukapheresis, and PBMCs were isolated by Ficoll-Histopaque density gradient centrifugation and then cryopreserved in liquid nitrogen vapor phase. Analytical flow cytometry was used to check the purity and quantity of each magnetically sorted T cell population. From each sorted fraction, genomic DNA was isolated and quantified by UV absorbance on a Nanodrop 2000c. CDR1 SGHAT and CDR2 FQNNGV were looked up in the germline V gene. Including the terminal cysteine and phenylalanine, the CDR3 comprises 15 residues. Just CDR3 DNA is preserved here, 45 bases in frame from base 1.

TCR CDR3 regions were amplified from genomic DNA by multiplex PCR using the deep immunoSEQ assay. For each cell subset, the extracted genomic DNA was distributed evenly across all wells of several immunoSEQ 96-well plates, and each plate served as one replicate. For sorted subsets, approximately 190 ng genomic DNA, equal to tens of thousands of T cell genomes, was loaded into each replicate PCR. The purified libraries were quantified using a Qubit 3.0 fluorometer, sized with a Bioanalyzer 2100, and then quantified again using the KAPA Library Quantification kit. Each immunoSEQ 96-well plate was sequenced on its own single-read 150-cycle Illumina NextSeq 550 flow cell. From the authors' description of their analysis: Because the immunoSEQ output included only junctional sequences and no quality scores, the filtering could not be the same as the filtering used for full-length reads. To assign V/J genes and CDR3, sequences were annotated using PyIR, a Python wrapper for IgBLAST v1.9, with IMGT germline references. Reads with weak V/J assignments (E-value above 1e-6), missing CDR3, stop codons, out-of-frame junctions, or ambiguous translated residues were removed. V3J clonotypes were defined as sequences sharing an identical inferred V gene, J gene, and CDR3 amino acid sequence. The percentage overlap between two repertoires was calculated by dividing the number of shared unique clonotypes by the size of the smaller repertoire. RTK rarefaction, the Chao1 estimator, and Recon v2.1 estimates of unobserved clonotypes were used to assess repertoire richness. Generation probabilities were computed with OLGA for all TCRbeta clonotypes obtained by the gDNA method from several donors. TCRdb's version of the immuneACCESS table is confined to in-frame rearrangements and falls short of the full clone set. An unresolved V gene accounts for under half of the shortfall where checked; the remainder is of unknown origin. That table is the source of V, J and clone size, and D and trimming were worked out from the DNA. The sample includes 300,000 to 400,000 clones, with around four fifths observed a single time. The top ten hold less than 11% of the sample.

Here the chain combines TRBV11-2 and TRBJ1-2; no D gene can be assigned with confidence. This receptor was taken from a man aged 30-40 years in good health. Sequenced input: memory CD4+ T cells sorted from blood. The cell subset or site label of this sample denotes: CD45RA-negative fraction. The DNA reads TGTGCCGGCAGCTTAGGCCTGGGTGAGAACTATGGCTACACCTTC. It translates as CAGSLGLGENYGYTF.